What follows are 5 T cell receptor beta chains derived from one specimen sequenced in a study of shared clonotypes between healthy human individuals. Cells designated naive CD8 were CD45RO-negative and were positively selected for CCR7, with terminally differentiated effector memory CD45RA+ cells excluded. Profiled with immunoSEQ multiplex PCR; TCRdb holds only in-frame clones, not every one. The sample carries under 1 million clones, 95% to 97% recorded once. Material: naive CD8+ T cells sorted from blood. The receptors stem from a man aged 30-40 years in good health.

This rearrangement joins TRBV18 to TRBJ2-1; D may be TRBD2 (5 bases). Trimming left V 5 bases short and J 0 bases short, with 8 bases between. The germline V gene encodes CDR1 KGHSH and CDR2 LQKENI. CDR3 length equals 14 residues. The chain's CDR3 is CASSVRDSYNEQFF. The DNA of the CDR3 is TGTGCCAGCTCAGTCCGGGACTCCTACAATGAGCAGTTCTTC.

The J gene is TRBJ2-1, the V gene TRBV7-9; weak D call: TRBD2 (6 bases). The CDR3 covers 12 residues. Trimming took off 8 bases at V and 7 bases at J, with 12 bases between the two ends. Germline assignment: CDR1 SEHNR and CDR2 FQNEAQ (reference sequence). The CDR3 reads CASLTGGNEQFF. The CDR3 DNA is TGTGCCAGCCTTACTGGGGGGAATGAGCAGTTCTTC.

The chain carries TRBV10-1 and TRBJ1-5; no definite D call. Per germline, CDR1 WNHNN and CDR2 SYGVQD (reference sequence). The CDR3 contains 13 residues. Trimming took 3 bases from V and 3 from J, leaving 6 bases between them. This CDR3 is CASSDNLNQPQHF. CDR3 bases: TGCGCCAGCAGTGACAACCTCAATCAGCCCCAGCATTTT.

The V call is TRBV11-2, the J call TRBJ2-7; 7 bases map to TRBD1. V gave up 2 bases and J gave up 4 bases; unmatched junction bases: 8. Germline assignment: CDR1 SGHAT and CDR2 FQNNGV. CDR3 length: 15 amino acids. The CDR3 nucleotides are TGTGCCAGCAGCTTATCGACAGGGACGGGGTACGAGCAGTACTTC. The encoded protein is CASSLSTGTGYEQYF.

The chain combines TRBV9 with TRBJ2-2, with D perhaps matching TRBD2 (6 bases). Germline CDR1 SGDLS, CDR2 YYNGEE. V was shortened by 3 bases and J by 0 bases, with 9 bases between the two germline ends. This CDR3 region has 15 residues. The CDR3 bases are TGTGCCAGCAGCGGTGGGACTTCGAACACCGGGGAGCTGTTTTTT. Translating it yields CASSGGTSNTGELFF.